The following is a T cell receptor (beta chain) sequence with its context. This sample stems from a study of T cell repertoires in ileal Crohn's disease. The germline V gene has CDR1 SGDLS and CDR2 YYNGEE. J lost 4 bases, V lost 5 bases, and 5 bases had no gene match. The CDR3 contains 15 residues. Documented time point: inflamed ileum from the surgical specimen. Eligibility required adulthood, ileal or ileocolonic Crohn's disease and indicated ileocolonic resection. Sequenced by immunoSEQ multiplex PCR; TCRdb stores in-frame clones only, minus some. The sample consists of around 8,000 clones, roughly 85% of them appearing once.

The V call is TRBV9, the J call TRBJ2-7, with 14 bases matching TRBD2. The sequence derives from an adult with Crohn's disease. The sequencing sample was made of ileal tissue. The DNA for the CDR3 is TGTGCCAGCAGTACCGGGACTAGCGGGAGTTACGAGCAGTACTTC. The encoded protein is CASSTGTSGSYEQYF.